This is a list of T cell receptor beta chains from one sample in a study of shared clonotypes between healthy human individuals. Only in-frame clones appear in the TCRdb table, and some are missing; sequencing was by immunoSEQ multiplex PCR. This sample has 2 million to 2.5 million clones; 85% to 95% occur once, and the top ten carry 0.37%. Sample: naive CD4+ T cells from PBMCs. The receptor source for this set is a man younger than 35 in good health. Some clones in this sample may be carry-over from other donors' samples. Each CDR3 is given with its conserved first and last residue. A D gene is named only where the DNA matches it firmly. For some rows the clone size is stated as once, few or many, or as a class when expanded; others skip it.

abundance,j_gene,d_gene,v_gene,CDR3aa,CDR3nt
.,TRBJ1-2,.,TRBV7-2,CASSSTGPGLPNYGYTF,TGTGCCAGCAGCTCGACAGGCCCTGGATTGCCAAACTATGGCTACACCTTC
.,TRBJ1-6,TRBD1,TRBV7-9,CASSPPGGDSPLHF,TGTGCCAGCAGCCCCCCAGGGGGTGATTCACCCCTCCACTTT
.,TRBJ1-5,.,TRBV2,CASSRANQPQHF,TGTGCCAGCAGTCGTGCCAATCAGCCCCAGCATTTT
.,TRBJ2-2,TRBD1,TRBV9,CASSSRGQVPGELFF,TGTGCCAGCAGCTCGAGGGGGCAGGTACCCGGGGAGCTGTTTTTT
.,TRBJ2-3,TRBD1,TRBV5-1,CASSSPGQQTDTQYF,TGCGCCAGCAGTTCTCCGGGACAGCAAACAGATACGCAGTATTTT
.,TRBJ2-5,TRBD1,TRBV7-2,CASSSPWGQGAETQYF,TGTGCCAGCAGCTCACCTTGGGGACAGGGGGCAGAGACCCAGTACTTC
.,TRBJ1-3,.,TRBV7-9,CASSLPGSGNTIYF,TGTGCCAGCAGCTTGCCCGGCTCTGGAAACACCATATATTTT
.,TRBJ1-1,.,TRBV9,CASSKNPHTEAFF,TGTGCCAGCAGCAAAAACCCTCACACTGAAGCTTTCTTT
once,TRBJ1-2,TRBD1,TRBV11-2,CASSLGTGGSGYTF,TGTGCCAGCAGCTTGGGGACAGGGGGTTCTGGCTACACCTTC
.,TRBJ2-3,.,TRBV11-2,CASSLVAGTDTQYF,TGTGCCAGCAGCTTAGTTGCGGGCACAGATACGCAGTATTTT
.,TRBJ2-1,.,TRBV9,CASSVVAGSREQFF,TGTGCCAGCAGCGTAGTGGCGGGGTCAAGAGAGCAGTTCTTC
.,TRBJ2-7,TRBD2,TRBV5-4,CASSLLAGDEQYF,TGTGCCAGCAGCTTACTAGCGGGAGACGAGCAGTACTTC
.,TRBJ2-3,TRBD2,TRBV10-3,CAISDQLAGGPSQTSDTQYF,TGTGCCATCAGTGACCAACTAGCGGGAGGGCCGTCCCAAACCTCAGATACGCAGTATTTT
once,TRBJ2-5,TRBD1,TRBV28,CASSFQQGARETQYF,TGTGCCAGCAGTTTTCAGCAGGGGGCCCGAGAGACCCAGTACTTC
.,TRBJ2-5,TRBD1,TRBV5-1,CASSLAGGGQETQYF,TGCGCCAGCAGCTTGGCAGGGGGCGGCCAAGAGACCCAGTACTTC
once,TRBJ2-7,.,TRBV27,CASSLLSASIYEQYF,TGTGCCAGCAGTTTACTTTCGGCTAGCATCTACGAGCAGTACTTC
.,TRBJ2-1,TRBD2,TRBV19,CASSGGRRGDEQFF,TGTGCCAGTAGTGGCGGGAGGAGGGGGGATGAGCAGTTCTTC
once,TRBJ1-1,.,TRBV9,CASSVQGGDTEAFF,TGTGCCAGCAGCGTACAGGGTGGGGACACTGAAGCTTTCTTT
.,TRBJ2-3,.,TRBV4-1,CASSPGFGTDTQYF,TGCGCCAGCAGCCCAGGGTTCGGCACAGATACGCAGTATTTT
once,TRBJ1-4,.,TRBV18,CASSPAGFATNEKLFF,TGTGCCAGCTCACCAGCTGGGTTCGCAACTAATGAAAAACTGTTTTTT
.,TRBJ1-5,.,TRBV28,CASSLLGQPQHF,TGTGCCAGCAGTTTATTGGGTCAGCCCCAGCATTTT
.,TRBJ2-3,TRBD1,TRBV18,CASSPLTPGQGTDTQYF,TGTGCCAGCTCACCTCTTACACCGGGACAGGGGACCGATACGCAGTATTTT
once,TRBJ2-7,TRBD2,TRBV5-4,CASSSGTSGFYEQYF,TGTGCCAGCAGCTCCGGGACTAGCGGCTTCTACGAGCAGTACTTC
.,TRBJ2-3,TRBD2,TRBV9,CASSLAAGLAGSDTQYF,TGTGCCAGCAGCCTGGCCGCGGGACTAGCGGGATCCGATACGCAGTATTTT
once,TRBJ1-2,.,TRBV19,CASSIRGVTAGYTF,TGTGCCAGTAGTATTAGGGGGGTGACAGCTGGCTACACCTTC
.,TRBJ2-7,TRBD1,TRBV5-4,CASSSRDRGHEQYF,TGTGCCAGCAGCTCCCGGGACAGGGGCCACGAGCAGTACTTC
.,TRBJ2-7,TRBD2,TRBV7-3,CASSLRASGSYPYEQYF,TGTGCCAGCAGCTTAAGGGCTAGCGGGAGTTACCCCTACGAGCAGTACTTC
.,TRBJ2-5,.,TRBV11-2,CASSLSSFQETQYF,TGTGCCAGCAGCTTATCAAGCTTTCAAGAGACCCAGTACTTC
once,TRBJ2-1,.,TRBV15,CATSGYNEQFF,TGTGCCACCAGCGGATACAATGAGCAGTTCTTC
.,TRBJ1-1,.,TRBV7-3,CASSPWGRLNTEAFF,TGTGCCAGCTCGCCGTGGGGCAGACTGAACACTGAAGCTTTCTTT
.,TRBJ2-1,.,TRBV18,CASSPGKTVYNEQFF,TGTGCCAGCTCACCGGGGAAGACAGTTTACAATGAGCAGTTCTTC
.,TRBJ2-5,TRBD1,TRBV5-1,CASSLEGAERETQYF,TGCGCCAGCAGCTTGGAGGGGGCAGAAAGAGAGACCCAGTACTTC
.,TRBJ2-1,TRBD2,TRBV2,CASSNPGTSGYNEQFF,TGTGCCAGCAGTAATCCCGGGACTAGCGGATACAATGAGCAGTTCTTC
.,TRBJ2-3,.,TRBV6-1,CASTYPLGSADTQYF,TGTGCCAGCACCTACCCTCTCGGGAGCGCAGATACGCAGTATTTT
.,TRBJ2-4,.,TRBV19,CASSITGTKNIQYF,TGTGCCAGTAGTATAACAGGGACGAAAAACATTCAGTACTTC
.,TRBJ1-2,TRBD1,TRBV11-3,CASSSPRTGGPIYGYTF,TGTGCCAGCAGCTCCCCCCGGACAGGGGGACCTATCTATGGCTACACCTTC
.,TRBJ2-2,TRBD2,TRBV19,CASRALAGLTGELFF,TGTGCCAGTAGGGCCCTAGCGGGATTGACCGGGGAGCTGTTTTTT
.,TRBJ1-1,.,TRBV11-2,CASSFKGDTEAFF,TGTGCCAGCAGCTTCAAAGGGGATACTGAAGCTTTCTTT
.,TRBJ2-7,.,TRBV7-3,CASSPGGGDEQYF,TGTGCCAGCAGCCCGGGTGGAGGGGACGAGCAGTACTTC
.,TRBJ2-3,TRBD2,TRBV5-1,CASSLLPSSGDTDTQYF,TGCGCCAGCAGCCTTTTGCCTTCTAGCGGAGACACAGATACGCAGTATTTT
.,TRBJ2-1,.,TRBV15,CATSPIRGSSYNEQFF,TGTGCCACCAGCCCCATAAGGGGTTCCTCCTACAATGAGCAGTTCTTC
.,TRBJ1-2,TRBD1,TRBV6-1,CASSLTGSNYGYTF,TGTGCCAGCAGCCTGACAGGGTCGAACTATGGCTACACCTTC
once,TRBJ1-1,.,TRBV4-1,CASSQVSRLDGTEAFF,TGCGCCAGCAGCCAAGTTTCGAGGTTGGATGGCACTGAAGCTTTCTTT